This TCR beta chain was sequenced in a study of blood T cell repertoires in COVID-19. Clones were sequenced by immunoSEQ multiplex PCR, and TCRdb holds only the in-frame ones, with some missing. The table lists 60,000 to 90,000 clones, more than 60% of them singletons, with approximately 24% in the top ten. Trimming took 4 bases from V and 4 from J; bases not matched to a gene: 4. Germline V gene lookup returns CDR1 SGHNT and CDR2 YYREEE (reference sequence). The length of the CDR3 is 13 residues. The TCR comes from a man in his fifties or sixties with acute or convalescent COVID-19. The V and J genes are TRBV5-4 and TRBJ2-7; 8 bases map to TRBD1. The source material was peripheral blood. Here the CDR3 reads CASSRDRLYEQYF. CDR3 in DNA: TGTGCCAGCAGCAGGGACAGGCTTTACGAGCAGTACTTC.